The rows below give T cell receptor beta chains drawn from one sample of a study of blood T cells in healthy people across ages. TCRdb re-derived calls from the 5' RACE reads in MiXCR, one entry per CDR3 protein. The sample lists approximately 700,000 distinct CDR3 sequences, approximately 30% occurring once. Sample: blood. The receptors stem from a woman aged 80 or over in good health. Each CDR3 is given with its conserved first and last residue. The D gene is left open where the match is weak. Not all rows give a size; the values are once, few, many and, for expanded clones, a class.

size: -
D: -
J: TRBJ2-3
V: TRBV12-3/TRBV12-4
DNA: TGTGCCAGCAGCGTCAGGCCAGATGTGCAGTATTTT
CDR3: CASSVRPDVQYF

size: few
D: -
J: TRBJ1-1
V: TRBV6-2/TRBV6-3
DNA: TGTGCCAGCAGTTTATTGAGGGGCGGCACTGAAGCTTTCTTT
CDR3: CASSLLRGGTEAFF

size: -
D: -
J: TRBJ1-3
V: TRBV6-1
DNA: TGTGCCAGCAGTCTGAAACCGGGCTCGGCGGGAAACACCATATATTTT
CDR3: CASSLKPGSAGNTIYF

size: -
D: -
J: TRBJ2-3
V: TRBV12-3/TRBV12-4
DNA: TGTGCCAGCAGTTTAGGCGACAGGACAGATACGCAGTATTTT
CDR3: CASSLGDRTDTQYF

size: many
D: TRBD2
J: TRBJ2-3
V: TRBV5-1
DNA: TGCGCCAGCAGTAGACTAGCGGCTAGCACAGATACGCAGTATTTT
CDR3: CASSRLAASTDTQYF

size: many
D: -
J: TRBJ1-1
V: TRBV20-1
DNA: TGCAGTGCTAGTCCCGGGACTTGGGCTGAAGCTTTCTTT
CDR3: CSASPGTWAEAFF

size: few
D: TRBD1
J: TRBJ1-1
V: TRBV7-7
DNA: TGTGCTAGCAGCCGCGGACAGGGATATGAAGCTTTCTTT
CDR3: CASSRGQGYEAFF

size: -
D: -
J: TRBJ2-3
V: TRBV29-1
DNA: TGCAGCGTGGGACCCTCCGGCGTGGATACGCAGTATTTT
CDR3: CSVGPSGVDTQYF

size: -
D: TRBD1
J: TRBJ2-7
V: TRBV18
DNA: TGTGCCAGCTCTCGGGACAGGGGGCTACTTGACCTCTCCGAGCAGTACTTC
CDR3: CASSRDRGLLDLSEQYF

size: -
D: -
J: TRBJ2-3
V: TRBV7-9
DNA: TGTGCCAGCAGCTCTTCGGGCGCAGATACGCAGTATTTT
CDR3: CASSSSGADTQYF

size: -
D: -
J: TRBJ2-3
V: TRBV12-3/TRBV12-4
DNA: TGTGCCAGCAGATCAGGAGTAATCGCAGATACGCAATATTTT
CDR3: CASRSGVIADTQYF

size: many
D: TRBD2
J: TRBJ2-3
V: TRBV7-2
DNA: TGTGCCAGCAGCGCTTCTAGCGGGGGGGCAGATACGCAGTATTTT
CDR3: CASSASSGGADTQYF

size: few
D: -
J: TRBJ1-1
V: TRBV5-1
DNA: TGCGCCAGCAGCCCGACAGGTATGGGGATGAACACTGAAGCTTTCTTT
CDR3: CASSPTGMGMNTEAFF

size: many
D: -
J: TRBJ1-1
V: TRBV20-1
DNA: TGCAGCGCCGATTGGGGGATGGCTGAAGCTTTCTTT
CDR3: CSADWGMAEAFF

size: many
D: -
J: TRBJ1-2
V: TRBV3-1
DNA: TGTGCCAGCAGCCAAGGGGAGACCCGAGGCTACACCTTC
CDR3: CASSQGETRGYTF

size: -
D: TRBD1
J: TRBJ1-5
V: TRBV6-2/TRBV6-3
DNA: TGTGCCAGCAGACCCGGGACAGGTAGCAATCAGCCCCAGCATTTT
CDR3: CASRPGTGSNQPQHF

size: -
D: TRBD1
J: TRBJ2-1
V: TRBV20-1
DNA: TGCAGTGCCGGAGACAGGGGGGTTTACAATGAGCAGTTCTTC
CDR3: CSAGDRGVYNEQFF

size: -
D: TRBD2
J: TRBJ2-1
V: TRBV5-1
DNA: TGCGCCAGCAGCTTAGGGACTAGCGGGCCTCCCTACAATGAGCAGTTCTTC
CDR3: CASSLGTSGPPYNEQFF

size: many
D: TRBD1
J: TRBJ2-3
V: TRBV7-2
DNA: TGTGCCAGCAGCCTTGTTGGACAGGGGCTAACAGATACGCAGTATTTT
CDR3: CASSLVGQGLTDTQYF

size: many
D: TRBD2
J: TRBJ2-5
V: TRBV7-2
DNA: TGTGCCAGCAGCTCCGAGCTAGCGGTCGGTCGGGGGGAGCAGTACTTC
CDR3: CASSSELAVGRGEQYF

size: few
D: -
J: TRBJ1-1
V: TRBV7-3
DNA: TGTGCCAGCAGCTCGGTGGGGGGTGGTGGGAACACTGAAGCTTTCTTT
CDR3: CASSSVGGGGNTEAFF

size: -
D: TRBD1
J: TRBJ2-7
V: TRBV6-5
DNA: TGTGCCAGCAGTTACTCTTCGACAGGGGGCGATTACGAGCAGTACTTC
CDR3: CASSYSSTGGDYEQYF

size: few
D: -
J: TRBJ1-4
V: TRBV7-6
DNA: TGTGCCAGCAGCTTAATCCGGCGATCAACTAATGAAAAACTGTTTTTT
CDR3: CASSLIRRSTNEKLFF

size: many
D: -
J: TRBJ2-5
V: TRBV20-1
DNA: TGCAGTGCCCTACCGCGAAGGGAGACCCAGTACTTC
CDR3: CSALPRRETQYF

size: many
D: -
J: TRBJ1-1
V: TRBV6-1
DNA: TGTGCCAGCAGTCAATCGCGGGACACTGAAGCTTTCTTT
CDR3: CASSQSRDTEAFF

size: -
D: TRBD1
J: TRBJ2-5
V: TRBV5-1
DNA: TGCGCCAGCAGCACCCTGACAGGGGGGGGAGAGACCCAGTACTTC
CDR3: CASSTLTGGGETQYF

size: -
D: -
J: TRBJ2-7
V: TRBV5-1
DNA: TGCGCCAGCAGCTTGGAGGTACGCGGGACAGCACAACACTACGAGCAGTACTTC
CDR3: CASSLEVRGTAQHYEQYF

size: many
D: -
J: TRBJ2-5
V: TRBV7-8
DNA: TGTGCCAGCAACTTGGGTAGGGCCCAAGAGACCCAGTACTTC
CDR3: CASNLGRAQETQYF

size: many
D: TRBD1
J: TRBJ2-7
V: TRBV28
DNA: TGTGCCAGCAGCAAGATCCTTCTCCGGGACAGAGACTACGAGCAGTACTTC
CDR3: CASSKILLRDRDYEQYF

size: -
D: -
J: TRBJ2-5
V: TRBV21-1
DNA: TGTGCCAGCAGCAAACTCAGACTAGCTCGGGAAGAGACCCAGTACTTC
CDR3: CASSKLRLAREETQYF

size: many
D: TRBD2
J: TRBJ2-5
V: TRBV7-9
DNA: TGTGCCAGCAGCTACCAGACTAGCGGAGAGACCCAGTACTTC
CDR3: CASSYQTSGETQYF

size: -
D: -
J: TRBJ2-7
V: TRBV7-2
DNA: TGTGCCAGCAGCCGTCAGGAGGGGCCCTACGAGCAGTACTTC
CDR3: CASSRQEGPYEQYF

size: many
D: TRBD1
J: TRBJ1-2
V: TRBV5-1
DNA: TGCGCCAGCAGCCCGGACAGGCAAGGCTACACCTTC
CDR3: CASSPDRQGYTF

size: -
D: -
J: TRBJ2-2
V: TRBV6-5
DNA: TGTGCCGCGCAGACTGCGAACACCGGGGAGCTGTTTTTT
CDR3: CAAQTANTGELFF

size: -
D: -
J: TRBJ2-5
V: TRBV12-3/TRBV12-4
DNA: TGTGCCAGCAGTTTAGGCGACCTACAAGAGACCCAGTACTTC
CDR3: CASSLGDLQETQYF

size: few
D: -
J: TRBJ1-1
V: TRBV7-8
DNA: TGTGCCAGCAGCTTATTCCGGGCGACGAACACTGAAGCTTTCTTT
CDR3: CASSLFRATNTEAFF

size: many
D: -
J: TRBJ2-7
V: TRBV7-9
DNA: TGTGCCAGCAGCCCCGGGATAAACTCCTACGAGCAGTACTTC
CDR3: CASSPGINSYEQYF

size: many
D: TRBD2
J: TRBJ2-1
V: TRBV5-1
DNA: TGCGCCAGCAGCCGACTAGCGGGGGCGAACAATGAGCAGTTCTTC
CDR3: CASSRLAGANNEQFF

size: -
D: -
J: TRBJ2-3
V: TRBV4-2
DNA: TGTGCCAGCAGCCAAGATTGGGAGGTGGGGGGAAAACGAGATACGCAGTATTTT
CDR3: CASSQDWEVGGKRDTQYF

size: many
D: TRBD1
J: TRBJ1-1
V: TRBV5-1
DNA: TGCGCCAGCAGCTTGGAGGGGACAGGGGGCACTGAAGCTTTCTTT
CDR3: CASSLEGTGGTEAFF

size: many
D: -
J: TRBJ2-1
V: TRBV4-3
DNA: TGCGCCAGCAGCCAAGATGTGCAGCGGAGCTCCTACAATGAGCAGTTCTTC
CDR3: CASSQDVQRSSYNEQFF

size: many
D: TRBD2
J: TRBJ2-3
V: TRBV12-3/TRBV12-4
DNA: TGTGCCAGCAGTCCCACGGCGGGGGCAGATACGCAGTATTTT
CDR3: CASSPTAGADTQYF

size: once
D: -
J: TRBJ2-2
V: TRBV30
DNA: TGTGCCTGGACAGGGTTCGACACCGGGGAGCTGTTTTTT
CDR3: CAWTGFDTGELFF

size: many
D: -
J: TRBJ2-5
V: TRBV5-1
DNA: TGCGCCAGCAGCTTAGATGGAGCTAGCTCGAGGGCGGAGACCCAGTACTTC
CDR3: CASSLDGASSRAETQYF

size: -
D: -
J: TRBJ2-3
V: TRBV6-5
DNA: TGTGCCAGCAGTTACGGGATGGGGATTGGCACAGATACGCAGTATTTT
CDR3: CASSYGMGIGTDTQYF

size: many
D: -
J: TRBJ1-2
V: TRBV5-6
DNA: TGTGCCAGCAGCTTGGTCGGCAGAGACTCCTATGGCTACACCTTC
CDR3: CASSLVGRDSYGYTF

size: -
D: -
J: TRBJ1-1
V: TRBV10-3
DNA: TGTGCCATCAGTGAGTCGAGGGGAATGAACACTGAAGCTTTCTTT
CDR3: CAISESRGMNTEAFF

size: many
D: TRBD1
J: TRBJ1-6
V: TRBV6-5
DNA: TGTGCCAGCAGTTGGGGACAGGGCAGCTCCTATAATTCACCCCTCCACTTT
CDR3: CASSWGQGSSYNSPLHF

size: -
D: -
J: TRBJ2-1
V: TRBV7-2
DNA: TGTGCCAGCAGCGTTCCGGGGGGCCATGAGCAGTTCTTC
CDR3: CASSVPGGHEQFF

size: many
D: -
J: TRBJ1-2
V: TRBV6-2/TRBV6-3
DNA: TGTGCCAGCTTCGACAGTTCTAACTATGGCTACACCTTC
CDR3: CASFDSSNYGYTF

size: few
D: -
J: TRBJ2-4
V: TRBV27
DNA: TGTGCCAGCAGCTGGGACTCCCAAAACATTCAGTACTTC
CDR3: CASSWDSQNIQYF

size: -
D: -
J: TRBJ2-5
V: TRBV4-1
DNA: TGCGCCAGCAGCCAAGAAAGCCGGGGGGCCCGAGAGACCCAGTACTTC
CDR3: CASSQESRGARETQYF

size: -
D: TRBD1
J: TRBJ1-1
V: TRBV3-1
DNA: TGTGCCAGCAGCAACGGACAGGGACTGAACACTGAAGCTTTCTTT
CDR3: CASSNGQGLNTEAFF

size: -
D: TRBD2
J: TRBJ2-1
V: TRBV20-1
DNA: TGCAGTGCTTCCCGTAGCGGGGGGCACAATGAGCAGTTCTTC
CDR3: CSASRSGGHNEQFF

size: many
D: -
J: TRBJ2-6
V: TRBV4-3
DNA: TGCGCCAGCAGCCAAGGTTCAGGGGCACCTGGGGCCAACGTCCTGACTTTC
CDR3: CASSQGSGAPGANVLTF